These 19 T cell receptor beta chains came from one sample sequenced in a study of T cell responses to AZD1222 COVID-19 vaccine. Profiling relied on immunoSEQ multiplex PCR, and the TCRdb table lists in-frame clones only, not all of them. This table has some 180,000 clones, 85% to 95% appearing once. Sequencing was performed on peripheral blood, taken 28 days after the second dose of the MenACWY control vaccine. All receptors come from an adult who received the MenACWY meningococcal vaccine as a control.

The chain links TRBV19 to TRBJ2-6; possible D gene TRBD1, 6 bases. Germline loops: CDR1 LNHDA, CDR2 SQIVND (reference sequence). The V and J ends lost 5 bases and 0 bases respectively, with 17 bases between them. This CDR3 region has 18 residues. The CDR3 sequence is CASSLPDRIPSGANVLTF. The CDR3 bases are TGTGCCAGTAGTCTCCCAGACAGGATACCCTCTGGGGCCAACGTCCTGACTTTC.

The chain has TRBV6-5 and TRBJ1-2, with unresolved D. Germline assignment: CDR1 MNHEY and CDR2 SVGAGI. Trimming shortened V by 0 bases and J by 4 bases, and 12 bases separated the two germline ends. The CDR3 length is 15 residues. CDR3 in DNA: TGTGCCAGCAGTTACTCGAGTGGGCGGGGCTATGGCTACACCTTC. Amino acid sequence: CASSYSSGRGYGYTF.

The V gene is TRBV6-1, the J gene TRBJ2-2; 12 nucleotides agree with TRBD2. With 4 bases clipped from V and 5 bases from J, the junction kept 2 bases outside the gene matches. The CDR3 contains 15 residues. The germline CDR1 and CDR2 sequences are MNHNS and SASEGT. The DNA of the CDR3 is TGTGCCAGCAGTGGCGGACTAGCGGGGACCGGGGAGCTGTTTTTT. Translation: CASSGGLAGTGELFF.

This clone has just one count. CDR3 loop: CASSSPGLAGASYEQYF. CDR3 DNA: TGTGCCAGCAGCTCTCCGGGACTAGCGGGGGCCTCCTACGAGCAGTACTTC. V is TRBV7-2 and J is TRBJ2-7, with 14 bases identical to TRBD2. Germline CDR1 is SGHTA and CDR2 is FQGNSA. V lost 4 bases to trimming and J lost 0 bases; unmatched junction nucleotides: 5. This CDR3 contains 17 residues.

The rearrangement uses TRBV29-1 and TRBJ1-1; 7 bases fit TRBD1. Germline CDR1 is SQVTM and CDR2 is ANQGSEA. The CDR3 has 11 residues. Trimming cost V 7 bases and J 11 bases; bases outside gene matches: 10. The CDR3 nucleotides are TGCAGCGGGAGTCAGGGGGTGGGTGCTTTCTTT. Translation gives CSGSQGVGAFF. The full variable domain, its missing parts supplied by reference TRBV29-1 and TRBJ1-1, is SAVISQKPSRDICQRGTSLTIQCQVDSQVTMMFWYRQQPGQSLTLIATANQGSEATYESGFVIDKFPISRPNLTFSTLTVSNMSPEDSSIYLCSGSQGVGAFFGQGTRLTVV.

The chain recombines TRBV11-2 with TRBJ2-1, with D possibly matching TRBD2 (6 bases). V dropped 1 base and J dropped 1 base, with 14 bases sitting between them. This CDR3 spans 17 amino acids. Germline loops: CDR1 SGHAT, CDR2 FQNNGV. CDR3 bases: TGTGCCAGCAGCTTAGGCGGTAGCGGACCATCCTACAATGAGCAGTTCTTC. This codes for CASSLGGSGPSYNEQFF.

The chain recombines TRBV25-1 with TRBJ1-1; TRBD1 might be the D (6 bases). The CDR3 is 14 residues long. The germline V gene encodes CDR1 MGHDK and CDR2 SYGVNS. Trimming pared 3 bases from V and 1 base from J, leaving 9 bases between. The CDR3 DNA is TGTGCCAGCAGTGAGACAGGTCGGAACACTGAAGCTTTCTTT. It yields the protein CASSETGRNTEAFF. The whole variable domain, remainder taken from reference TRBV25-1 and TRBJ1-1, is EADIYQTPRYLVIGTGKKITLECSQTMGHDKMYWYQQDPGMELHLIHYSYGVNSTEKGDLSSESTVSRIRTEHFPLTLESARPSHTSQYLCASSETGRNTEAFFGQGTRLTVV.

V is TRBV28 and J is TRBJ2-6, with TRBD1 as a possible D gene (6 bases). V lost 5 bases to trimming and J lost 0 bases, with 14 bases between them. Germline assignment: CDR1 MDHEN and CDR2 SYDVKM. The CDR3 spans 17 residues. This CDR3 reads CASSLATGGSGANVLTF. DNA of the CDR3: TGTGCCAGCAGTCTTGCGACAGGAGGCTCTGGGGCCAACGTCCTGACTTTC.

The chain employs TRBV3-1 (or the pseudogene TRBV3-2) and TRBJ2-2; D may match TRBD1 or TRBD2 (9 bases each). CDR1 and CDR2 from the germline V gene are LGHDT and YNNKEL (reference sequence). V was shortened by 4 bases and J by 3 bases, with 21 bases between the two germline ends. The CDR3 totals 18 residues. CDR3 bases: TGTGCCAGCAGCCCCACAGGGGGCGGGGGGGCCGACACCGGGGAGCTGTTTTTT. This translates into CASSPTGGGGADTGELFF.

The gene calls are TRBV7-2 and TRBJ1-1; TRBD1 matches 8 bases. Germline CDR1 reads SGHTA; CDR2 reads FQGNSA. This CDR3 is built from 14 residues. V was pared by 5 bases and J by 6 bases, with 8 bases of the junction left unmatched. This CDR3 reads CASSIRQGLPEAFF. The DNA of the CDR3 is TGTGCCAGCAGCATCCGACAGGGGTTACCTGAAGCTTTCTTT.

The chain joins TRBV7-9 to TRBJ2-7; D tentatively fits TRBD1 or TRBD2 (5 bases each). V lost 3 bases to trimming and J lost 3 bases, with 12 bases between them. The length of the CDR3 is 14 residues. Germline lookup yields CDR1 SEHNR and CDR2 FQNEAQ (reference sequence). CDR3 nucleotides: TGTGCCAGCAGCTTGGGGACGGCCAGCTACGAGCAGTACTTC. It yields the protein CASSLGTASYEQYF.

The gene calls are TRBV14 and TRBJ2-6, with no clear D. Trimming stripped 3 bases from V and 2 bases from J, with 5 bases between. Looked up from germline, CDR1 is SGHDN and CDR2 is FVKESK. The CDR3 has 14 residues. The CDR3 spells CASSHPPGANVLTF. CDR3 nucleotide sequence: TGTGCCAGCAGCCACCCGCCTGGGGCCAACGTCCTGACTTTC.

The CDR3 DNA follows: TGCGCCAGCAGCTTACAATTACTGGACACTGAAGCTTTCTTT. Translation: CASSLQLLDTEAFF. The chain uses TRBV5-1 and TRBJ1-1; no reliable D call. V was shortened by 2 bases and J by 3 bases, with 11 bases between the two germline ends. The CDR3 is 14 amino acids. Germline V gives CDR1 SGHRS, CDR2 YFSETQ.

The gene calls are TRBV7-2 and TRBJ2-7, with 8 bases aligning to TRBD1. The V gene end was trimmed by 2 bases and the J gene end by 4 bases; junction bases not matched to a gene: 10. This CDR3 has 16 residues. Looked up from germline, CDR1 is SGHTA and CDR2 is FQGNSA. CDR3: CASSLKWAGGGYEQYF. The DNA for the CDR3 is TGTGCCAGCAGCTTAAAATGGGCAGGGGGCGGGTACGAGCAGTACTTC.

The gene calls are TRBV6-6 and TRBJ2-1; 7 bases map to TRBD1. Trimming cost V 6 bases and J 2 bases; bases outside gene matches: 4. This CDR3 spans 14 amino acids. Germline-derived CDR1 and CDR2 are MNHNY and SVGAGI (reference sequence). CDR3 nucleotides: TGTGCCAGCAGCCTGGGGACAGCCTACAATGAGCAGTTCTTC. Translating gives CASSLGTAYNEQFF.

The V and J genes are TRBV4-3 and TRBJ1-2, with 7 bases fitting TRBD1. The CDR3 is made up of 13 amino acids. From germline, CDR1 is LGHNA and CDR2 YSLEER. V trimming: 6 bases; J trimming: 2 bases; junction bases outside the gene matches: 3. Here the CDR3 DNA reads TGCGCCAGCAGTCCGGACAGGAACTATGGCTACACCTTC. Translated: CASSPDRNYGYTF.

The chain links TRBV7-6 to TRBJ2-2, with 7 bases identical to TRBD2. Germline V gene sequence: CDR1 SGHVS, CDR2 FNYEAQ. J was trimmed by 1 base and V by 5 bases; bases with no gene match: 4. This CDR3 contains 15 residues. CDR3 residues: CASSPWGGNTGELFF. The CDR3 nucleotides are TGTGCCAGCAGCCCGTGGGGGGGGAACACCGGGGAGCTGTTTTTT.

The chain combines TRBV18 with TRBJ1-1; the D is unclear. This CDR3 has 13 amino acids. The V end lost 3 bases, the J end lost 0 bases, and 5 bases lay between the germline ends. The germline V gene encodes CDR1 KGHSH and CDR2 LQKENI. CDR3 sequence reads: CASSPPVNTEAFF. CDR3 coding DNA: TGTGCCAGCTCACCTCCAGTGAACACTGAAGCTTTCTTT.

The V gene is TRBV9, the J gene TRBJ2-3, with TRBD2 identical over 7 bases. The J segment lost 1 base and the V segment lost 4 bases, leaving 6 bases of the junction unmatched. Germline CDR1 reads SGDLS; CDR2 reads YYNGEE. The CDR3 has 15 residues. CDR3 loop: CASSSAGSRTDTQYF. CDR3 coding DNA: TGTGCCAGCAGCTCAGCGGGGTCTCGCACAGATACGCAGTATTTT. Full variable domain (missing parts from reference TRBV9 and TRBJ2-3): DSGVTQTPKHLITATGQRVTLRCSPRSGDLSVYWYQQSLDQGLQFLIQYYNGEERAKGNILERFSAQQFPDLHSELNLSSLELGDSALYFCASSSAGSRTDTQYFGPGTRLTVL.